Following are 2 T cell receptor beta chains from one sample sequenced in a study of response to subunit inactivated influenza vaccine. TCRdb re-derived calls from the RT-PCR reads in MiXCR, one entry per CDR3 protein. The sample consists of about 540,000 distinct CDR3 sequences, around 25% of them appearing once. Separately, the same data were catalogued under a study of T cells expressing NK-cell markers. From that report: In generating TCR beta cDNA, 5'RACE template switching with UMIs was used.

The sample consisted of CD4+ T cells sorted from PBMCs, taken approximately 12 days after vaccination. These receptors all come from a man aged 45-60 years who received an inactivated influenza vaccine.

This sequence joins TRBV6-2 or TRBV6-3 and TRBJ1-2; the match to TRBD1 covers 8 bases. Germline loops: CDR1 MNHEY, CDR2 SVGEGT. This CDR3 comprises 14 residues. J gave up 2 bases and V 2 bases, and 1 base lay outside the gene matches. CDR3 sequence: CASSYRQGNYGYTF. The DNA of the CDR3 is TGTGCCAGCAGTTACCGACAGGGGAACTATGGCTACACCTTC.

In its sample, this clonotype was seen a few times. The CDR3 protein is CASRTGLATINEQFF. The DNA for the CDR3 is TGTGCCAGCAGGACGGGACTAGCGACAATCAATGAGCAGTTCTTC. V gene TRBV6-1 combines with J gene TRBJ2-1; 10 positions agree with TRBD2. Per germline, CDR1 MNHNS and CDR2 SASEGT. V dropped 6 bases and J dropped 6; count of bases not matched to a gene: 8. This CDR3 spans 15 amino acids.